The 9 T cell receptor beta chains presented below share a single source sample, sequenced in a study of spatial heterogeneity in lung cancer. Study-level results: In tumors, expanded intratumoral alpha and beta TCR counts tracked mutation counts.

Antigens for these TCRs are unknown. The sample's time point: sample taken at primary tumor resection. TCRdb passed the 5' RACE reads through MiXCR, listing each CDR3 protein once. The data show 9,500 to 10,000 distinct CDR3 sequences, less than 65% seen once. The sequencing used lung tumor tissue, collected at surgery. These receptor sequences come from a female donor with early-stage non-small cell lung cancer.

This clonotype appeared a few times. Since it is a stray read in a library aimed at alpha chains, this beta chain has a size that is not meaningful. The chain joins TRBV18 to TRBJ2-6; 7 bases map to TRBD2. Germline loops: CDR1 KGHSH, CDR2 LQKENI. This CDR3 spans 16 amino acids. V was clipped by 3 bases and J by 0 bases; unmatched bases: 2. The CDR3 sequence is CASSPSGYSGANVLTF. The CDR3 coding sequence is TGTGCCAGCTCACCTAGCGGGTACTCTGGGGCCAACGTCCTGACTTTC.

By its share, this clonotype is medium-sized. Because the library targeted alpha chains, this beta chain is an off-target read whose size means little. This chain uses TRBV30 with TRBJ1-1; D gene uncertain. Looked up from germline, CDR1 is GTSNPN and CDR2 is SVGIG (reference sequence). V was shortened by 2 bases and J by 3 bases, with 4 bases between the two germline ends. The CDR3 runs to 11 residues. CDR3 protein: CAWSIYTEAFF. In nucleotides, the CDR3 is TGTGCCTGGAGTATCTACACTGAAGCTTTCTTT.

This clonotype is judged medium-sized (0.01 to 0.1%). This beta chain turned up in a library designed for alpha chains; as an off-target read, its abundance says little. This sequence joins TRBV18 and TRBJ2-2, with 8 bases aligning to TRBD1. The CDR3 is made up of 16 amino acids. Germline loops: CDR1 KGHSH, CDR2 LQKENI. J was trimmed by 5 bases and V by 6 bases; bases with no gene match: 11. Written as DNA, the CDR3 is TGTGCCAGCTCTTCCGTTGGACAGGGAGGAACCGGGGAGCTGTTTTTT. It encodes CASSSVGQGGTGELFF.

Remarks on this clonotype: The library was prepared for alpha chains; this beta chain is a stray read, so its frequency means little. V is TRBV4-3 and J is TRBJ1-2, with D perhaps matching TRBD1 (5 bases). Germline V lookup: CDR1 LGHNA, CDR2 YSLEER. The length of the CDR3 is 16 residues. V shed 0 bases and J shed 3 bases, with 14 bases lying between them. CDR3 sequence: CASSQDMGRTYYGYTF. CDR3 DNA: TGCGCCAGCAGCCAAGATATGGGGCGCACCTACTATGGCTACACCTTC.

Regarding this clonotype: This beta chain came through as a stray read in a library set up for alpha chains, and its size says little. This chain connects TRBV20-1 to TRBJ2-1; unclear D gene. Deletions cut 6 bases from V and 0 bases from J, with 9 bases between. CDR1 is DFQATT and CDR2 is SNEGSKA in the germline V gene (reference sequence). The CDR3 runs to 13 residues. CDR3 residues: CSARRSSYNEQFF. The CDR3 bases are TGCAGTGCCCGAAGGAGCTCCTACAATGAGCAGTTCTTC.

In its sample, this clonotype was seen once. The library was prepared for alpha chains; this beta chain is a stray read, so its frequency means little. This rearrangement joins TRBV12-3 or TRBV12-4 to TRBJ1-5; D not certain. V was trimmed by 6 bases and J by 6 bases, leaving 12 bases between them. The CDR3 spans 13 residues. For the CDR3, the DNA is TGTGCCAGCAGCACTGGGAGGATTCAGCCCCAGCATTTT. Amino acid sequence: CASSTGRIQPQHF.

For this clonotype: This beta chain turned up in a library designed for alpha chains; as an off-target read, its abundance says little. The rearrangement uses TRBV5-6 and TRBJ2-1; 10 nucleotides agree with TRBD1. The CDR3 totals 16 residues. V lost 4 bases and J lost 8; bases outside the gene matches: 12. CDR1 SGHDT and CDR2 YYEEEE come from the germline V gene. DNA of the CDR3: TGTGCCAGCAGCACCGACAGGGGGCGAATACTAGATGAGCAGTTCTTC. Its translation: CASSTDRGRILDEQFF.

As for this clonotype: Little can be read into the size of this beta chain, an off-target read in a library designed for alpha chains. The chain employs TRBV12-3 or TRBV12-4 and TRBJ2-5, with TRBD1 matching 8 bases. This CDR3 is built from 15 residues. Trimming took 1 base from V and 3 from J; bases not matched to a gene: 4. CDR3 sequence reads: CASSLGRTGKETQYF. The CDR3 DNA follows: TGTGCCAGCAGTTTAGGTCGGACAGGGAAAGAGACCCAGTACTTC.

For this clonotype: This beta chain lies outside the target of a library built for alpha chains; its clone size means little. The rearrangement uses TRBV4-1 and TRBJ2-3; D gene ambiguous. Germline V gene lookup returns CDR1 MGHRA and CDR2 YSYEKL. This CDR3 contains 17 residues. The V gene lost 0 bases and the J gene lost 2 bases, with 15 bases spanning the gap. The DNA of the CDR3 is TGCGCCAGCAGCCAAGATTCCGTACGCGGAACCACAGATACGCAGTATTTT. As protein: CASSQDSVRGTTDTQYF.